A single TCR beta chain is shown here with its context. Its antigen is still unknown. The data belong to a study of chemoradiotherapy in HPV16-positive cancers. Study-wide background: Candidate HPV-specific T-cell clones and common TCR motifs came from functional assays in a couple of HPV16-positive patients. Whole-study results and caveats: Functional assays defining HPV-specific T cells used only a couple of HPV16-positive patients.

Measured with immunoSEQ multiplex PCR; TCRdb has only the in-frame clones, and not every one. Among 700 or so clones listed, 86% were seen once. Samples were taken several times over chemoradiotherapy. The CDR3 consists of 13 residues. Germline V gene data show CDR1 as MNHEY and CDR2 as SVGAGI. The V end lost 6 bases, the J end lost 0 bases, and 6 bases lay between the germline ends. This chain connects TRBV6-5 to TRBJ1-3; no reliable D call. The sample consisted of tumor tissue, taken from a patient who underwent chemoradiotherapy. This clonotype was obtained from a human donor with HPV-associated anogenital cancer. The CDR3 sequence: CASRGNSGNTIYF. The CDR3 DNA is TGTGCCAGCAGGGGGAACTCTGGAAACACCATATATTTT.